This TCR beta chain was profiled in a study of cytomegalovirus exposure and HLA in healthy donors. Overall study findings and caveats: Reported findings show TCR beta sequences accurately forecast HLA-A and HLA-B alleles in most subjects. Analysis was performed later, and it showed HLA-associated TCR beta chains to be more clonally expanded than equally common others. Earlier findings revealed that most TCR beta V segments proved productive either about 87% or about 30% of the time.

Note on this clone: The antigen is not known.

PCR involved 60 Vbeta and 13 Jbeta primers. This table comes from immunoSEQ multiplex PCR, and its TCRdb copy is limited to in-frame clones, with some not included. The data hold some 180,000 clones, with roughly 12% observed a single time. The origin of this receptor is a man aged 50 to 60 in good health and CMV-seropositive. The source material was PBMCs.

Here the CDR3 reads CSARGPLGQYF. CDR3 nucleotides: TGCAGTGCTAGAGGTCCTCTCGGGCAGTACTTC. The chain couples TRBV20-1 to TRBJ2-7; D not certain. Trimming removed 1 base at V and 9 bases at J, with 10 bases between. This CDR3 is 11 amino acids long. CDR1 and CDR2 from the germline V gene are DFQATT and SNEGSKA (reference sequence).